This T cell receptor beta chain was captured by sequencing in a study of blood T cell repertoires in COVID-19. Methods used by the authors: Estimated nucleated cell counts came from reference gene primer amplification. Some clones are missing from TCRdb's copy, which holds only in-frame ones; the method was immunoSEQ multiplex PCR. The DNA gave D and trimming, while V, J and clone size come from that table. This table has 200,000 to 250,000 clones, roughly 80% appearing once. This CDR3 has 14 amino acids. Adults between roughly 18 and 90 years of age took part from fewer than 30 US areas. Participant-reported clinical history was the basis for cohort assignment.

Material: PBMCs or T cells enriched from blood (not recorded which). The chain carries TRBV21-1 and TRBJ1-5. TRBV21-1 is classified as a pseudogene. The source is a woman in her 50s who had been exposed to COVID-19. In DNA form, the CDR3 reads TGTGCCAGCAGCAAGGGGGGGGCAAGTCAGCCCCAGCATTTT. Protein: CASSKGGASQPQHF.